Listed here are 27 T cell receptor beta chains from one sample, sequenced in a study of blood T cell repertoires in COVID-19. Only in-frame clones appear in the TCRdb table, and some are missing; sequencing was by immunoSEQ multiplex PCR. The table includes about 300,000 clones, about 87% detected once. The sequencing sample was made of peripheral blood. These receptors were obtained from a man in his 70s with acute or convalescent COVID-19.

The chain has TRBV24-1 and TRBJ2-4, with 10 nucleotides matching TRBD2. The germline CDR1 and CDR2 sequences are KGHDR and SFDVKD. The CDR3 length is 16 residues. Trimming at V came to 4 bases and at J to 0 bases, leaving 2 bases not matched to a gene. CDR3 loop: CATSESGRGAKNIQYF. CDR3 sequence (DNA): TGTGCCACCAGTGAGAGCGGGAGGGGAGCCAAAAACATTCAGTACTTC.

The chain employs TRBV10-3 and TRBJ2-7; D might be TRBD2 (5 bases). In germline, CDR1 is ENHRY, CDR2 SYGVKD. This CDR3 spans 14 amino acids. Trimming took 6 bases from V and 3 from J, leaving 15 bases between them. The CDR3 DNA reads as TGTGCCATCAGCAACAAGAAACTAGGCTACGAGCAGTACTTC. This encodes CAISNKKLGYEQYF.

A single count supports this clone. The chain is built from TRBV5-1 and TRBJ1-4, with a weak D call TRBD1 (5 bases). The CDR3 spans 15 residues. V was shortened by 0 bases and J by 6 bases, with 12 bases between the two germline ends. Germline V gives CDR1 SGHRS, CDR2 YFSETQ. CDR3 nucleotide sequence: TGCGCCAGCAGCTTGGCCTTCAGGGAGGATGAAAAACTGTTTTTT. Amino acids: CASSLAFREDEKLFF.

This clone was counted a single time. The chain uses TRBV2 and TRBJ2-4, with D unresolved. Trimming left V 1 base short and J 8 bases short, with 3 bases between. The germline gives CDR1 SNHLY, CDR2 FYNNEI. The CDR3 runs 11 residues. The CDR3 DNA is TGTGCCAGCAGTGAAGGCGACATTCAGTACTTC. Amino acid sequence: CASSEGDIQYF.

This clone was seen just once. The chain combines TRBV10-1 with TRBJ2-5; D not certain. Looked up from germline, CDR1 is WNHNN and CDR2 is SYGVQD (reference sequence). The CDR3 has 13 amino acids. Trimming left V 4 bases short and J 1 base short, with 7 bases between. The CDR3 here is CASSAAGQETQYF. The CDR3 nucleotides are TGCGCCAGCAGTGCCGCAGGCCAAGAGACCCAGTACTTC.

This chain uses TRBV20-1 with TRBJ2-1; the match to TRBD2 covers 7 bases. CDR1 DFQATT and CDR2 SNEGSKA come from the germline V gene (reference sequence). V lost 3 bases and J lost 7; bases outside the gene matches: 12. The length of the CDR3 is 15 residues. The CDR3 loop is CSASNAGATGNEQFF. The CDR3 DNA is TGCAGTGCTAGTAATGCGGGAGCAACGGGGAATGAGCAGTTCTTC.

The CDR3 sequence is CASSSGTSRETQYF. CDR3 sequence (DNA): TGTGCCAGCAGTTCCGGGACTAGTCGAGAGACCCAGTACTTC. This chain connects TRBV6-5 to TRBJ2-5; 8 bases align to TRBD2. This CDR3 region has 14 residues. V lost 4 bases and J lost 4; bases outside the gene matches: 5. Germline lookup yields CDR1 MNHEY and CDR2 SVGAGI.

Concerning this clone: The same CDR3 is also encoded by other DNA sequences in this sample. The chain uses TRBV9 and TRBJ2-5; D is ambiguous. Trimming took off 3 bases at V and 5 bases at J, with 8 bases between the two ends. This CDR3 comprises 12 residues. Germline CDR1 SGDLS, CDR2 YYNGEE. This CDR3 is CASSAPGETQYF. As DNA, the CDR3 is TGTGCCAGCAGCGCTCCCGGGGAGACCCAGTACTTC.

J is TRBJ2-5 and V is TRBV7-9; TRBD2 is a possible D gene (6 bases). The CDR3 runs to 13 residues. Trimming cost V 3 bases and J 5 bases, with 10 bases left between them. Germline V gene data show CDR1 as SEHNR and CDR2 as FQNEAQ (reference sequence). CDR3 nucleotide sequence: TGTGCCAGCAGCTTCGGCGGAGGGGAGACCCAGTACTTC. As protein: CASSFGGGETQYF. Drawing the rest from reference TRBV7-9 and TRBJ2-5, the complete variable domain is DTGVSQNPRHKITKRGQNVTFRCDPISEHNRLYWYRQTLGQGPEFLTYFQNEAQLEKSRLLSDRFSAERPKGSFSTLEIQRTEQGDSAMYLCASSFGGGETQYFGPGTRLLVL.

This chain links TRBV11-2 with TRBJ1-1; TRBD1 might be the D (5 bases). The CDR3 contains 15 residues. The ends were cut back, 1 base at V and 6 bases at J, with 15 bases in the middle. From germline, CDR1 is SGHAT and CDR2 FQNNGV. The CDR3 DNA reads TGTGCCAGCAGCTTAGTATTCCGACAGAGGCCTGAAGCTTTCTTT. As protein: CASSLVFRQRPEAFF. Based on the CDR3 plus reference TRBV11-2 and TRBJ1-1, the full variable domain is EAGVAQSPRYKIIEKRQSVAFWCNPISGHATLYWYQQILGQGPKLLIQFQNNGVVDDSQLPKDRFSAERLKGVDSTLKIQPAKLEDSAVYLCASSLVFRQRPEAFFGQGTRLTVV.

The chain recombines TRBV6-4 with TRBJ1-6, with TRBD1 matching over 7 bases. Germline CDR1 is MRHNA and CDR2 is SNTAGT. The trim removed 3 bases at V and 5 bases at J, leaving 7 bases unmatched. The CDR3 consists of 16 residues. CDR3 coding DNA: TGTGCCAGCAGTGAACAGGGGATCGTAAATAATTCACCCCTCCACTTT. It codes for CASSEQGIVNNSPLHF.

This chain uses TRBV7-9 with TRBJ1-4; 10 bases line up with TRBD1. V trimming: 5 bases; J trimming: 1 base; junction bases outside the gene matches: 4. The CDR3 contains 16 residues. Germline-derived CDR1 and CDR2 are SEHNR and FQNEAQ (reference sequence). The CDR3 region has the DNA TGTGCCAGCAGCCCTTGGACAGGGGGAACTAATGAAAAACTGTTTTTT. Its translation: CASSPWTGGTNEKLFF. Full variable domain (remainder filled in from reference TRBV7-9 and TRBJ1-4): DTGVSQNPRHKITKRGQNVTFRCDPISEHNRLYWYRQTLGQGPEFLTYFQNEAQLEKSRLLSDRFSAERPKGSFSTLEIQRTEQGDSAMYLCASSPWTGGTNEKLFFGSGTQLSVL.

In its sample, this clone was seen once. The chain recombines TRBV14 with TRBJ2-1; a possible D gene is TRBD2 (6 bases). From germline, CDR1 is SGHDN and CDR2 FVKESK. Trimming cost V 4 bases and J 4 bases, with 8 bases left between them. The CDR3 sequence is 13 residues long. The CDR3 sequence is CASSRDFYNEQFF. CDR3 nucleotide sequence: TGTGCCAGCAGCCGGGACTTTTACAATGAGCAGTTCTTC. The whole variable domain, filled in from reference TRBV14 and TRBJ2-1, reads EAGVTQFPSHSVIEKGQTVTLRCDPISGHDNLYWYRRVMGKEIKFLLHFVKESKQDESGMPNNRFLAERTGGTYSTLKVQPAELEDSGVYFCASSRDFYNEQFFGPGTRLTVL.

The chain has TRBV5-1 and TRBJ2-1; no clear D gene. Germline V gene data show CDR1 as SGHRS and CDR2 as YFSETQ. Trimming shortened V by 1 base and J by 0 bases, and 11 bases separated the two germline ends. The CDR3 loop spans 16 amino acids. In nucleotides, the CDR3 is TGCGCCAGCAGCTTGTTCCCAGAAAGCTCCTACAATGAGCAGTTCTTC. Amino acid sequence: CASSLFPESSYNEQFF.

The chain has TRBV5-6 and TRBJ2-2; 8 nucleotides match TRBD1. The ends lost 4 bases at V and 7 bases at J; junction bases unmatched: 9. The CDR3 is made up of 15 amino acids. The germline V gene encodes CDR1 SGHDT and CDR2 YYEEEE. CDR3 bases: TGTGCCAGCAGCCCGCAGGGGGCCACGATCGGGGAGCTGTTTTTT. Its translation is CASSPQGATIGELFF.

This sequence joins TRBV10-2 and TRBJ1-1; D not certain. From germline, CDR1 is WSHSY and CDR2 SAAADI. Trimming removed 8 bases from V and 2 bases from J, with 12 bases in between. There are 13 residues in the CDR3. The CDR3 DNA reads TGCGCCAGCCACCGCTCACATAACACTGAAGCTTTCTTT. This sequence encodes CASHRSHNTEAFF.

The rearrangement joins TRBV3-1 (or the pseudogene TRBV3-2) to TRBJ2-7; perhaps TRBD2 as D (6 bases). The CDR3 runs 15 residues. The germline V gene encodes CDR1 LGHDT and CDR2 YNNKEL (reference sequence). Trimming removed 0 bases from V and 2 bases from J, with 11 bases in between. The CDR3 nucleotides read TGTGCCAGCAGCCAAGATTTCAGGGAGGCCTACGAGCAGTACTTC. Its translation is CASSQDFREAYEQYF.

The chain joins TRBV30 to TRBJ1-2; tentative D call: TRBD1 (6 bases). Germline V gives CDR1 GTSNPN, CDR2 SVGIG (reference sequence). Trimming removed 2 bases at V and 6 bases at J, with 16 bases between. This CDR3 is built from 14 residues. CDR3 sequence (DNA): TGTGCCTGGAGTTGGGGGCCGTCATTAGATGGCTACACCTTC. Protein: CAWSWGPSLDGYTF.

J is TRBJ1-1 and V is TRBV18; TRBD1 matches 9 bases. The ends lost 0 bases at V and 0 bases at J; junction bases unmatched: 5. CDR3 length: 17 amino acids. Germline lookup yields CDR1 KGHSH and CDR2 LQKENI. The CDR3: CASSPPGTGNMNTEAFF. The CDR3 DNA sequence: TGTGCCAGCTCACCACCGGGGACAGGGAACATGAACACTGAAGCTTTCTTT. Full variable domain (rest looked up from reference TRBV18 and TRBJ1-1): NAGVMQNPRHLVRRRGQEARLRCSPMKGHSHVYWYRQLPEEGLKFMVYLQKENIIDESGMPKERFSAEFPKEGPSILRIQQVVRGDSAAYFCASSPPGTGNMNTEAFFGQGTRLTVV.

In the case of this clone: Mismatch with germline at one junction end may stem from a read error. This rearrangement joins TRBV4-1 to TRBJ1-4, with 7 bases that match TRBD1. Looked up from germline, CDR1 is MGHRA and CDR2 is YSYEKL. This CDR3 comprises 15 residues. CDR3 region: CASSKTGSANEKTLF. DNA for the CDR3: TGCGCCAGCAGCAAGACAGGGTCGGCTAATGAAAAAACCCTTTTT.

V gene TRBV7-2 combines with J gene TRBJ2-1, with D possibly matching TRBD2 (6 bases). Per germline, CDR1 SGHTA and CDR2 FQGNSA. CDR3 length equals 14 residues. Trimming removed 5 bases at V and 7 bases at J, with 15 bases between. CDR3 loop: CASSRIGTPNEQFF. CDR3 nucleotide sequence: TGTGCCAGCAGCCGCATCGGGACTCCAAATGAGCAGTTCTTC.

The chain is built from TRBV6-5 and TRBJ1-3; 7 bases agree with TRBD1. This CDR3 contains 14 residues. Germline V gives CDR1 MNHEY, CDR2 SVGAGI. V lost 6 bases to trimming and J lost 2 bases; unmatched junction nucleotides: 4. The CDR3 DNA follows: TGTGCCAGCAGGCCTACAGGGGCTGGAAACACCATATATTTT. Protein sequence: CASRPTGAGNTIYF.

In its sample, this clone was seen a few times. This chain uses TRBV9 with TRBJ2-7; D not resolved. Germline V gives CDR1 SGDLS, CDR2 YYNGEE. This CDR3 has 14 amino acids. V lost 0 bases and J lost 3, with 10 bases in between. The CDR3 spells CASSVDVADYEQYF. In nucleotides, the CDR3 is TGTGCCAGCAGCGTAGATGTGGCAGACTACGAGCAGTACTTC.

This clone was seen a single time. The chain carries TRBV11-1 and TRBJ2-5; maybe TRBD1 (6 bases). The CDR3 has 14 residues. The V gene's germline CDR1 is SGHAT and CDR2 FQDESV (reference sequence). V shed 2 bases and J shed 1 base, with 8 bases lying between them. CDR3 sequence reads: CASSLQGPQETQYF. For the CDR3, the DNA is TGTGCCAGCAGCTTACAGGGGCCCCAAGAGACCCAGTACTTC.

The chain combines TRBV4-3 with TRBJ1-2, with D unresolved. With 0 bases removed from V and 8 bases from J, the gap between germline ends came to 10 bases. Germline loops: CDR1 LGHNA, CDR2 YSLEER. The CDR3 runs to 13 residues. The CDR3 reads CASSQDPNRGYTF. For the CDR3, the DNA is TGCGCCAGCAGCCAAGACCCCAACCGGGGCTACACCTTC.

The chain joins TRBV19 to TRBJ1-5, with D perhaps matching TRBD1 (6 bases). The germline V gene has CDR1 LNHDA and CDR2 SQIVND (reference sequence). Deletions cut 5 bases from V and 2 bases from J, with 13 bases between. There are 15 residues in the CDR3. The CDR3 DNA reads as TGTGCCAGTAGTCACACAGGGCAGGGCAATCAGCCCCAGCATTTT. Encoded protein: CASSHTGQGNQPQHF.

The chain employs TRBV2 and TRBJ1-6, with 9 bases lining up with TRBD1. The V gene's germline CDR1 is SNHLY and CDR2 FYNNEI. The trim removed 7 bases at V and 10 bases at J, leaving 8 bases unmatched. The CDR3 is 14 residues long. This CDR3 reads CASMWNRGLSPLHF. In DNA, the CDR3 is TGTGCCAGCATGTGGAACAGGGGGCTCTCACCCCTCCACTTT.